The 21 T cell receptor beta chains below come from one sample, sequenced in a study of response to subunit inactivated influenza vaccine. One entry per CDR3 protein, called by TCRdb with MiXCR from the RT-PCR reads. The sample lists 150,000 to 200,000 distinct CDR3 sequences, 10% to 15% occurring once. This sample also appeared in a second study, on T cells expressing NK-cell markers. Turning to that study: The authors generated TCR beta cDNA through 5'RACE template switching with UMIs.

Source: CD8+ T cells sorted from PBMCs, taken approximately 12 days after vaccination. Every receptor here comes from a man aged 45-65 years who received an inactivated influenza vaccine.

The chain couples TRBV3-1 to TRBJ1-1; D is unresolved. Trimming removed 1 base from V and 2 bases from J, with 14 bases in between. This CDR3 has 16 residues. Germline-derived CDR1 and CDR2 are LGHDT and YNNKEL (reference sequence). The CDR3 reads CASSQGYGGSNTEAFF. CDR3 in DNA: TGTGCCAGCAGCCAAGGTTACGGAGGCAGTAACACTGAAGCTTTCTTT.

This clonotype was observed a handful of times. The chain joins TRBV12-3 or TRBV12-4 to TRBJ1-2; the D is unclear. The CDR3 is 14 amino acids. V was trimmed by 2 bases and J by 12 bases, leaving 19 bases between them. CDR3 DNA sequence: TGTGCCAGCAGTTTAATCGTGAGGGCGGGGTTCCACACCTTC. Translated, it gives CASSLIVRAGFHTF.

This clonotype was seen a handful of times. The chain recombines TRBV4-2 with TRBJ2-3; 8 nucleotides agree with TRBD2. Germline V lookup: CDR1 LGHNA, CDR2 YNFKEQ. This CDR3 region has 19 residues. V was pared by 1 base and J by 7 bases, with 19 bases of the junction left unmatched. The CDR3 sequence is CASSQAFGAGGITENTQYF. The CDR3, as DNA: TGTGCCAGCAGCCAAGCCTTCGGGGCGGGGGGAATCACGGAGAATACGCAGTATTTT.

This clonotype was picked up a small number of times. This rearrangement joins TRBV7-9 to TRBJ2-7, with 7 bases matching TRBD2. The CDR3 is made up of 15 amino acids. Trimming took 3 bases from V and 3 from J; bases not matched to a gene: 8. CDR1 SEHNR and CDR2 FQNEAQ come from the germline V gene (reference sequence). In DNA, the CDR3 is TGTGCCAGCAGCTTTATAGCGGGCGACGTCTACGAGCAGTACTTC. This encodes CASSFIAGDVYEQYF.

This clonotype showed up just a few times. This chain uses TRBV3-1 with TRBJ2-1; D gene unclear. The CDR3 consists of 13 residues. The V and J ends lost 0 bases and 4 bases respectively, with 4 bases between them. Germline V lookup: CDR1 LGHDT, CDR2 YNNKEL (reference sequence). CDR3 sequence reads: CASSQDMYNEQFF. Here the CDR3 DNA reads TGTGCCAGCAGCCAAGATATGTACAATGAGCAGTTCTTC.

This clonotype showed up just once. V and J are TRBV7-2 and TRBJ2-7; perhaps D is TRBD1 or TRBD2 (6 bases each). The CDR3 is made up of 15 amino acids. V lost 5 bases and J 7 bases, leaving 21 bases between the germline ends. Germline-derived CDR1 and CDR2 are SGHTA and FQGNSA. CDR3 residues: CASSRLAWGAGEQYF. CDR3 DNA: TGTGCCAGCAGCCGCCTTGCGTGGGGGGCGGGGGAGCAGTACTTC.

This clonotype was seen ten or more times. The chain combines TRBV13 with TRBJ2-1; D gene unclear. CDR1 is PRHDT and CDR2 is FYEKMQ in the germline V gene (reference sequence). Trimming cost V 8 bases and J 6 bases, with 11 bases left between them. The CDR3 contains 12 residues. The CDR3 DNA is TGTGCCAGCGGGGTATTGGCCAATGAGCAGTTCTTC. Translation: CASGVLANEQFF.

The table lists this clonotype with many counts. This CDR3 reads CATSSHFTGELFF. CDR3 DNA: TGTGCCACCAGTAGTCACTTCACCGGGGAGCTGTTTTTT. The rearrangement joins TRBV24-1 to TRBJ2-2, with D uncertain. The V gene's germline CDR1 is KGHDR and CDR2 SFDVKD. The germline V and J ends were trimmed by 6 bases and 4 bases, with 8 bases remaining between them. This CDR3 is 13 amino acids long.

This clonotype was counted many times. The chain links TRBV14 to TRBJ2-1, with D possibly matching TRBD2 (6 bases). The V gene lost 5 bases and the J gene lost 2 bases, with 7 bases spanning the gap. This CDR3 is built from 13 residues. The V gene's germline CDR1 is SGHDN and CDR2 FVKESK. In nucleotides, the CDR3 is TGTGCCAGCAGCTGGGGGGCCTACAATGAGCAGTTCTTC. It specifies CASSWGAYNEQFF.

V and J are TRBV28 and TRBJ2-1; possibly TRBD1 for D (7 bases). The V and J ends lost 3 bases and 1 base respectively, with 10 bases between them. This CDR3 has 15 residues. Germline CDR1 and CDR2: MDHEN and SYDVKM. This chain's CDR3 is CASSFGGQSYNEQFF. In DNA form, the CDR3 reads TGTGCCAGCAGTTTCGGGGGACAGTCCTACAATGAGCAGTTCTTC.

V usage is TRBV7-2 and J usage is TRBJ2-7; the D is unclear. This CDR3 has 15 residues. CDR1 and CDR2 from the germline V gene are SGHTA and FQGNSA. Trimming pared 1 base from V and 0 bases from J, leaving 10 bases between. The CDR3, as DNA: TGTGCCAGCAGCTTAGTCACCTCAAGCTCCTACGAGCAGTACTTC. This gives the protein CASSLVTSSSYEQYF.

This clonotype occurred a few times. This chain joins TRBV10-3 and TRBJ2-1; 7 nucleotides match TRBD1. The CDR3 is made up of 15 amino acids. The germline gives CDR1 ENHRY, CDR2 SYGVKD. J lost 1 base, V lost 6 bases, and 6 bases had no gene match. The CDR3 bases are TGTGCCATCAGGCCTACAGGGGTATCCTACAATGAGCAGTTCTTC. Translation gives CAIRPTGVSYNEQFF.

In its sample, this clonotype was seen many times. The chain is built from TRBV7-3 and TRBJ2-7, with D maybe TRBD2 (6 bases). The V gene's germline CDR1 is SGHTA and CDR2 FQGTGA. The CDR3 has 17 residues. V gave up 2 bases and J gave up 3 bases, with 20 bases separating them. As DNA, the CDR3 is TGTGCCAGCAGCTTACCGGGCCTAGCGACCGAATTCTACGAGCAGTACTTC. Its protein is CASSLPGLATEFYEQYF.

This clonotype was counted between two and nine times. The chain links TRBV4-1 to TRBJ1-1, with D perhaps TRBD1 (6 bases). The germline V gene has CDR1 MGHRA and CDR2 YSYEKL. V was cut by 7 bases and J by 6 bases, with 24 bases left in between. CDR3 length: 16 residues. CDR3 residues: CASTRGHGEVASEAFF. The CDR3 DNA reads as TGCGCCAGCACCCGGGGACACGGTGAAGTGGCGTCTGAAGCTTTCTTT.

This clonotype was seen a handful of times. This sequence joins TRBV14 and TRBJ1-1; D is ambiguous. The germline V gene encodes CDR1 SGHDN and CDR2 FVKESK. Trimming removed 2 bases from V and 5 bases from J, with 15 bases in between. This CDR3 is 15 amino acids long. CDR3 in amino acids: CASSQFRGRETEAFF. CDR3 DNA: TGTGCCAGCAGCCAATTCCGGGGAAGGGAGACTGAAGCTTTCTTT. Together with reference TRBV14 and TRBJ1-1, the CDR3 gives the full variable domain: EAGVTQFPSHSVIEKGQTVTLRCDPISGHDNLYWYRRVMGKEIKFLLHFVKESKQDESGMPNNRFLAERTGGTYSTLKVQPAELEDSGVYFCASSQFRGRETEAFFGQGTRLTVV.

This clonotype has more than one count but fewer than ten. V gene TRBV7-3 combines with J gene TRBJ2-1; 10 nucleotides agree with TRBD2. V lost 5 bases to trimming and J lost 4 bases; unmatched junction nucleotides: 5. This CDR3 spans 15 amino acids. The germline gives CDR1 SGHTA, CDR2 FQGTGA. The CDR3 protein is CASSGRTSGYNEQFF. CDR3 sequence (DNA): TGTGCCAGCAGCGGCCGGACTAGCGGTTACAATGAGCAGTTCTTC.

This clonotype was observed a few times. The V and J genes are TRBV12-5 and TRBJ2-3; 7 nucleotides agree with TRBD2. Germline CDR1 LGHNT, CDR2 FRNRAP. The CDR3 runs to 15 residues. The V segment lost 5 bases and the J segment 2 bases; nucleotides outside the gene matches: 7. The CDR3 is CASGLGTTFTDTQYF. In nucleotides, the CDR3 is TGTGCTAGTGGTCTTGGGACTACGTTCACAGATACGCAGTATTTT.

The chain has TRBV6-5 and TRBJ2-7, with D possibly TRBD1 on 5 matching bases. The CDR3 extends over 14 amino acids. Germline CDR1 is MNHEY and CDR2 is SVGAGI. V was pared by 0 bases and J by 7 bases, with 13 bases between. The CDR3 loop reads CASSYSIQGGEQYF. CDR3 coding DNA: TGTGCCAGCAGTTACTCGATTCAGGGCGGTGAGCAGTACTTC.

The rearrangement joins TRBV2 to TRBJ1-3; D may be TRBD1 (6 bases). The V and J ends lost 8 bases and 0 bases respectively, with 11 bases between them. This CDR3 contains 14 residues. The V gene's germline CDR1 is SNHLY and CDR2 FYNNEI. The CDR3 loop is CASGHRVSGNTIYF. CDR3 sequence (DNA): TGTGCCAGCGGACACAGGGTCTCTGGAAACACCATATATTTT.

This clonotype was detected many times. The rearrangement joins TRBV9 to TRBJ2-5, with unresolved D. V dropped 1 base and J dropped 5 bases, with 9 bases sitting between them. CDR3 length equals 13 residues. CDR1 SGDLS and CDR2 YYNGEE come from the germline V gene. This CDR3 reads CASSVSREETQYF. The CDR3 nucleotides are TGTGCCAGCAGCGTATCCCGAGAGGAGACCCAGTACTTC.

This clonotype was observed at least ten times. The chain is built from TRBV7-9 and TRBJ1-4; no clear D gene. This CDR3 has 14 residues. V was cut by 5 bases and J by 0 bases, with 7 bases left in between. CDR1 and CDR2 from the germline V gene are SEHNR and FQNEAQ (reference sequence). CDR3 DNA sequence: TGTGCCAGCAGCCCAACAGCAACTAATGAAAAACTGTTTTTT. Translation gives CASSPTATNEKLFF.